Below are 21 T cell receptor beta chains sequenced from a single sample in a study of blood T cell repertoires in COVID-19 (dated by TCRdb to the early 2020s). Library preparation used the immunoSEQ multiplex PCR assay. The source is immuneACCESS, and TCRdb retained only in-frame sequences with V and J called. Part of the clones is not carried over; for the studies checked, unresolved V genes explain less than half of this, and the remainder is unexplained. The sample table records hundreds of thousands of clones; less than 90% of these occur just once. Clones ranked in the top ten supply about 2.5% of the sample. Sample: peripheral blood. The receptors stem from an older woman with active or convalescent COVID-19.

This clone appeared once. The chain links TRBV2 to TRBJ1-5; 11 bases map to TRBD1. J gave up 6 bases and V 7 bases, and 5 bases lay outside the gene matches. Germline-derived CDR1 and CDR2 are SNHLY and FYNNEI. This CDR3 comprises 14 residues. The CDR3 spells CASTGQGGGQPQHF. The CDR3 region has the DNA TGTGCCAGCACGGGACAGGGGGGCGGTCAGCCCCAGCATTTT.

The J gene is TRBJ1-2, the V gene TRBV19, with TRBD1 matching over 8 bases. CDR1 and CDR2 from the germline V gene are LNHDA and SQIVND (reference sequence). The CDR3 length is 14 residues. J lost 6 bases, V lost 6 bases, and 9 bases had no gene match. CDR3: CASRPQGVSHGYTF. The CDR3 coding sequence is TGTGCCAGTAGGCCACAGGGGGTATCTCATGGCTACACCTTC.

The J gene is TRBJ2-7, the V gene TRBV4-1; 7 bases line up with TRBD2. The length of the CDR3 is 16 residues. After removal of 1 base from V and 2 bases from J, the junction contained 8 bases not matched to a gene. The germline gives CDR1 MGHRA, CDR2 YSYEKL. The CDR3 coding sequence is TGCGCCAGCAGCCAAGGGCAGGGAGGGAGGGCCTACGAGCAGTACTTC. This sequence encodes CASSQGQGGRAYEQYF.

This chain uses TRBV5-1 with TRBJ2-7; D is unclear. The germline V and J ends were trimmed by 0 bases and 2 bases, with 3 bases remaining between them. The germline V gene has CDR1 SGHRS and CDR2 YFSETQ. The CDR3 consists of 12 residues. DNA of the CDR3: TGCGCCAGCAGCTTGGTAGCCTACGAGCAGTACTTC. It specifies CASSLVAYEQYF.

This clone was detected only once. This rearrangement joins TRBV27 to TRBJ1-1; 9 bases map to TRBD1. Germline V gene sequence: CDR1 MNHEY, CDR2 SMNVEV (reference sequence). This CDR3 comprises 13 residues. Trimming cost V 3 bases and J 7 bases; bases outside gene matches: 3. CDR3 nucleotide sequence: TGTGCCAGCAGTTTTACGGACAGGGGTGAAGCTTTCTTT. Translation: CASSFTDRGEAFF.

This clone was counted a few times. This chain uses TRBV9 with TRBJ1-1; D is uncertain. With 1 base removed from V and 1 base from J, the gap between germline ends came to 5 bases. Germline assignment: CDR1 SGDLS and CDR2 YYNGEE. The CDR3 contains 13 residues. Here the CDR3 reads CASSVSGNTEAFF. CDR3 coding DNA: TGTGCCAGCAGCGTATCCGGGAACACTGAAGCTTTCTTT.

This chain links TRBV28 with TRBJ1-5, with a tentative D call TRBD1 (5 bases). Germline CDR1 MDHEN, CDR2 SYDVKM. This CDR3 has 13 amino acids. With 3 bases removed from V and 6 bases from J, the gap between germline ends came to 9 bases. CDR3 bases: TGTGCCAGCAGTTTCGAAGGGGTTCAGCCCCAGCATTTT. Amino acid sequence: CASSFEGVQPQHF. The whole variable domain, filled in from reference TRBV28 and TRBJ1-5, reads DVKVTQSSRYLVKRTGEKVFLECVQDMDHENMFWYRQDPGLGLRLIYFSYDVKMKEKGDIPEGYSVSREKKERFSLILESASTNQTSMYLCASSFEGVQPQHFGDGTRLSIL.

This chain links TRBV6-5 with TRBJ2-5, with 11 bases identical to TRBD2. J lost 2 bases, V lost 4 bases, and 6 bases had no gene match. The germline gives CDR1 MNHEY, CDR2 SVGAGI. The CDR3 is 16 residues long. CDR3 nucleotide sequence: TGTGCCAGCAGTTCTAGGGGACTAGCGGCTCAAGAGACCCAGTACTTC. Translation: CASSSRGLAAQETQYF.

This clone was seen only a few times. The V and J genes are TRBV28 and TRBJ1-6; 7 bases are a match to TRBD1. V trimming: 6 bases; J trimming: 9 bases; junction bases outside the gene matches: 5. This CDR3 is built from 13 residues. The germline V gene has CDR1 MDHEN and CDR2 SYDVKM. For the CDR3, the DNA is TGTGCCAGCAGCCGACAGGGAGGTTCACCCCTCCACTTT. The encoded protein is CASSRQGGSPLHF.

V usage is TRBV13 and J usage is TRBJ1-4; D perhaps matches TRBD1 (5 bases). Germline-derived CDR1 and CDR2 are PRHDT and FYEKMQ (reference sequence). This CDR3 has 15 residues. Deletions cut 3 bases from V and 3 bases from J, with 11 bases between. CDR3 sequence reads: CASSLSGGANEKLFF. In DNA, the CDR3 is TGTGCCAGCAGCTTGAGTGGAGGGGCTAATGAAAAACTGTTTTTT.

Ten or more counts support this clone. The chain joins TRBV18 to TRBJ2-7; D uncertain. Germline loops: CDR1 KGHSH, CDR2 LQKENI. V lost 2 bases and J lost 2, with 13 bases in between. This CDR3 is built from 15 residues. CDR3 in amino acids: CASSPWAAETYEQYF. CDR3 coding DNA: TGTGCCAGCTCACCATGGGCAGCCGAAACCTACGAGCAGTACTTC.

The chain links TRBV7-2 to TRBJ2-3; TRBD2 matches 11 bases. Germline assignment: CDR1 SGHTA and CDR2 FQGNSA. The CDR3 consists of 16 residues. V gave up 2 bases and J gave up 5 bases; unmatched junction bases: 6. CDR3 in DNA: TGTGCCAGCAGCTTAAATAGCGGGGGGGCGGGAGATACGCAGTATTTT. As protein: CASSLNSGGAGDTQYF. The full variable domain, with the rest looked up from reference TRBV7-2 and TRBJ2-3, is GAGVSQSPSNKVTEKGKDVELRCDPISGHTALYWYRQSLGQGLEFLIYFQGNSAPDKSGLPSDRFSAERTGGSVSTLTIQRTQQEDSAVYLCASSLNSGGAGDTQYFGPGTRLTVL.

The gene calls are TRBV30 and TRBJ1-1, with a weak D call TRBD1 (6 bases). The CDR3 has 13 residues. Trimming took off 7 bases at V and 6 bases at J, with 18 bases between the two ends. Germline V gene data show CDR1 as GTSNPN and CDR2 as SVGIG (reference sequence). CDR3 nucleotides: TGTGCCTATTCACAGGGCTTATGGGCTGAAGCTTTCTTT. Translated: CAYSQGLWAEAFF. The full variable domain, with the rest looked up from reference TRBV30 and TRBJ1-1, is SQTIHQWPATLVQPVGSPLSLECTVEGTSNPNLYWYRQAAGRGLQLLFYSVGIGQISSEVPQNLSASRPQDRQFILSSKKLLLSDSGFYLCAYSQGLWAEAFFGQGTRLTVV.

This chain uses TRBV18 with TRBJ2-5, with D tentatively TRBD2 (5 bases). Germline CDR1 KGHSH, CDR2 LQKENI. The V gene lost 4 bases and the J gene lost 2 bases, with 11 bases spanning the gap. This CDR3 is built from 14 residues. The CDR3 region is CASSLSPGQETQYF. Here the CDR3 DNA reads TGTGCCAGCTCACTCTCCCCGGGGCAAGAGACCCAGTACTTC.

The chain joins TRBV5-1 to TRBJ1-5; tentatively, D is TRBD1 (5 bases). The ends were cut back, 4 bases at V and 11 bases at J, with 19 bases in the middle. The CDR3 is 14 residues long. CDR1 and CDR2 from the germline V gene are SGHRS and YFSETQ. CDR3 sequence reads: CASSPGEGVEAQHF. In DNA form, the CDR3 reads TGCGCCAGCAGCCCAGGCGAAGGGGTTGAGGCCCAGCATTTT.

This clone showed up just a few times. For the CDR3, the DNA is TGCGCCAGCAGCTTGGGGACTCCCCAAGAGACCCAGTACTTC. Translation gives CASSLGTPQETQYF. The chain employs TRBV5-1 and TRBJ2-5, with D perhaps TRBD2 (5 bases). This CDR3 region has 14 residues. With 0 bases removed from V and 1 base from J, the gap between germline ends came to 7 bases. CDR1 is SGHRS and CDR2 is YFSETQ in the germline V gene.

This clone was seen just once. V is TRBV19 and J is TRBJ2-5, with 13 bases matching TRBD2. CDR1 LNHDA and CDR2 SQIVND come from the germline V gene (reference sequence). CDR3 length: 16 residues. V was clipped by 3 bases and J by 4 bases; unmatched bases: 5. CDR3 amino acids: CASSMTSGGHRETQYF. CDR3 coding DNA: TGTGCCAGTAGTATGACTAGCGGGGGGCACCGAGAGACCCAGTACTTC. The full variable domain, in which reference TRBV19 and TRBJ2-5 provide the parts outside the CDR3, is DGGITQSPKYLFRKEGQNVTLSCEQNLNHDAMYWYRQDPGQGLRLIYYSQIVNDFQKGDIAEGYSVSREKKESFPLTVTSAQKNPTAFYLCASSMTSGGHRETQYFGPGTRLLVL.

The chain uses TRBV7-2 and TRBJ2-3; possible D gene TRBD2, 7 bases. The V end was cut by 5 bases, the J end by 2 bases, with 17 bases between. CDR1 is SGHTA and CDR2 is FQGNSA in the germline V gene. CDR3 length equals 16 residues. CDR3 in amino acids: CASSLFLGGHTDTQYF. CDR3 DNA: TGTGCCAGCAGCCTTTTCCTGGGGGGGCACACAGATACGCAGTATTTT.

This sequence joins TRBV11-3 and TRBJ2-2; 10 bases agree with TRBD1. The CDR3 length is 15 residues. V was clipped by 5 bases and J by 4 bases; unmatched bases: 4. Germline-derived CDR1 and CDR2 are SGHNT and YENEEA. The CDR3 here is CASSPDRGLTGELFF. CDR3 coding DNA: TGTGCCAGCAGCCCCGACAGGGGGCTCACCGGGGAGCTGTTTTTT.

This clone has a count of ten or more. The chain recombines TRBV7-2 with TRBJ2-1, with D maybe TRBD2 (6 bases). Germline-derived CDR1 and CDR2 are SGHTA and FQGNSA. The CDR3 extends over 15 amino acids. V lost 4 bases, J lost 0 bases, and 10 bases lay in between. The CDR3 region has the DNA TGTGCCAGCAGCTGGGACTGGAACTCCTACAATGAGCAGTTCTTC. Translating it yields CASSWDWNSYNEQFF.

The table lists this clone with a few counts. The chain has TRBV10-2 and TRBJ2-5; 8 bases fit TRBD2. Germline V gives CDR1 WSHSY, CDR2 SAAADI. After removal of 7 bases from V and 5 bases from J, the junction contained 9 bases not matched to a gene. The CDR3 is made up of 14 amino acids. The CDR3 DNA follows: TGCGCCAGCACACCGGGAGGGCCCAGGGAGACCCAGTACTTC. Translation: CASTPGGPRETQYF.